The sample holds one count of the clone carrying this T cell receptor (beta chain). V lost 5 bases to trimming and J lost 7 bases, with 21 bases between them. The length of the CDR3 is 15 residues. The germline CDR1 and CDR2 sequences are SGHTA and FQGNSA. Profiling relied on immunoSEQ multiplex PCR, and the TCRdb table lists in-frame clones only, not all of them. This table holds about 100,000 clones, around 77% found once. This specimen comes from a study of a mutant IDH1 vaccine in newly diagnosed glioma. About the research overall: Therapy received beforehand was radiotherapy, temozolomide, or both, with most patients given both.

The time point is: baseline, week 1 (first vaccination visit). As for treatment: pre-vaccination baseline after standard-of-care therapy. Astrocytomas found in donors were new, WHO grade 3 or 4, IDH1-mutant and ATRX-lost. Sequences were derived from PBMCs, sampled from a glioma patient treated with radiotherapy, temozolomide or both. This chain uses TRBV7-2 with TRBJ2-7; no clear D gene. The sequence was obtained from a man aged 40-50 years with glioma. The CDR3 bases are TGTGCCAGCAGCGAGAACCTAGGAAGGCAGTCGGAGCAGTACTTC. This encodes CASSENLGRQSEQYF.